This T cell receptor beta chain originates from a study of shared clonotypes between healthy human individuals. This clone was recorded a few times. The assay was immunoSEQ multiplex PCR, and TCRdb's table has in-frame clones only and misses some. The data hold 1.4 million to 1.5 million clones, with over 95% observed a single time. J lost 3 bases, V lost 7 bases, and 7 bases had no gene match. The germline gives CDR1 SGDLS, CDR2 YYNGEE. The CDR3 has 14 residues. The chain is built from TRBV9 and TRBJ2-5, with 9 bases that match TRBD2. The sample comprised naive CD4+ T cells sorted from blood. As for subset: CD45RA+ positively selected. The TCR was taken from a man aged 30-40 years in good health. The CDR3 sequence is CASSASGAKETQYF. The CDR3 DNA reads TGTGCCAGCTCCGCTAGCGGGGCGAAAGAGACCCAGTACTTC.